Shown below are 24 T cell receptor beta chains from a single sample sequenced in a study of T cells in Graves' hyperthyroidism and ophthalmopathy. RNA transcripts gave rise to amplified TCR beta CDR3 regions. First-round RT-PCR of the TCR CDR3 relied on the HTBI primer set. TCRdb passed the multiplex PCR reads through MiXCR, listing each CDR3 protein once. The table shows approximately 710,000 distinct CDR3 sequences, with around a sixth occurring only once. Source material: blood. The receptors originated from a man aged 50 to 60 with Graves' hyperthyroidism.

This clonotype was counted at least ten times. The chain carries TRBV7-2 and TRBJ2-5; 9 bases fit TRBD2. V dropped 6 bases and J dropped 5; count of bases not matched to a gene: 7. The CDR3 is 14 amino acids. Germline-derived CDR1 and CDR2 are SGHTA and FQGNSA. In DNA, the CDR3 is TGTGCCAGCAGTTTGGGCGGGAGGGCCGAGACCCAGTACTTC. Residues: CASSLGGRAETQYF.

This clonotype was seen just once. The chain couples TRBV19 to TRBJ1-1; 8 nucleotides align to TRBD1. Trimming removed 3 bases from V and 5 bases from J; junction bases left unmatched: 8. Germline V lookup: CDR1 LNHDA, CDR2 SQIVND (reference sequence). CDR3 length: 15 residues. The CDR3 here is CASSIFMTGETEAFF. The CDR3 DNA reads TGTGCCAGTAGTATCTTTATGACAGGGGAGACTGAAGCTTTCTTT.

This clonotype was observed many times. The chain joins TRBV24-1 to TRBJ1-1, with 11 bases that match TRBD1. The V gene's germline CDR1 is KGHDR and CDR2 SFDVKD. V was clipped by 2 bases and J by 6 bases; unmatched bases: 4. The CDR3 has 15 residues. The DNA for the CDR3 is TGTGCCACCAGTGATTCGGGACAGGGGGAGCCTGAAGCTTTCTTT. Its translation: CATSDSGQGEPEAFF.

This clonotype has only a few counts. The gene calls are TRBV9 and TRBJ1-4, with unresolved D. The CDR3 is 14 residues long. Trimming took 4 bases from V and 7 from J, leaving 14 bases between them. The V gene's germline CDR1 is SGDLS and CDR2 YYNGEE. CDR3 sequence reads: CASSRTRASEKLFF. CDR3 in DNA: TGTGCCAGCAGCCGTACCCGGGCTAGTGAAAAACTGTTTTTT. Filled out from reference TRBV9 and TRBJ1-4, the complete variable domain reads DSGVTQTPKHLITATGQRVTLRCSPRSGDLSVYWYQQSLDQGLQFLIQYYNGEERAKGNILERFSAQQFPDLHSELNLSSLELGDSALYFCASSRTRASEKLFFGSGTQLSVL.

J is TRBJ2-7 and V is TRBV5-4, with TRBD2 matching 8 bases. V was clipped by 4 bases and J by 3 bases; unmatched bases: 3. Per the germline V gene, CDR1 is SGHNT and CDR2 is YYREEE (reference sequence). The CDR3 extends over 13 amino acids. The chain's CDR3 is CASSREGGYEQYF. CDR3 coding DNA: TGTGCCAGCAGCCGGGAGGGGGGCTACGAGCAGTACTTC.

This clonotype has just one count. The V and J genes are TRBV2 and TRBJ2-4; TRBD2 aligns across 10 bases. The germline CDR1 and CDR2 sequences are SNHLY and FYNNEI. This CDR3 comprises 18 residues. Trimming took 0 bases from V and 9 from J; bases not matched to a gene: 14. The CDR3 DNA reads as TGTGCCAGCAGTGAAGCGCGCCTAACGGCTAGCGGGAGAGCCATTCAGTACTTC. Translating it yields CASSEARLTASGRAIQYF.

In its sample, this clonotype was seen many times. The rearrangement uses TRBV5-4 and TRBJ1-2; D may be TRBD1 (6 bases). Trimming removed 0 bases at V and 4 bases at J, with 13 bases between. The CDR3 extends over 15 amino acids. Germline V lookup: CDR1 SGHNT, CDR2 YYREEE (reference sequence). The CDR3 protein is CASSLALDSLYGYTF. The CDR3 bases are TGTGCCAGCAGCTTGGCTCTGGACAGCCTCTATGGCTACACCTTC.

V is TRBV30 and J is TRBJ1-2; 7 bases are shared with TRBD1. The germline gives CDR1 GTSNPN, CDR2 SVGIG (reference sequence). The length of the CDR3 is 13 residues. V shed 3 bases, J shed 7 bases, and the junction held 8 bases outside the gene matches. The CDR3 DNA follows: TGTGCCTGGAGCGAGACAGGGTTTGGTGGCTACACCTTC. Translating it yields CAWSETGFGGYTF.

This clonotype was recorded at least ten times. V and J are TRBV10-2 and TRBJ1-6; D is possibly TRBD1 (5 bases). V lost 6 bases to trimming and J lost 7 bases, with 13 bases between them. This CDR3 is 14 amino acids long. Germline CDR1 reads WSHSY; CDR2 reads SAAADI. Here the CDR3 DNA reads TGCGCCAGCAGGCCGGGACGCAGGAATTCACCCCTCCACTTT. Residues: CASRPGRRNSPLHF.

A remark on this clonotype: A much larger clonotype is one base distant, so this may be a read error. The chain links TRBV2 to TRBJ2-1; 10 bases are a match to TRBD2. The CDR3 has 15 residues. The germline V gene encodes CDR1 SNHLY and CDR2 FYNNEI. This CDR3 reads CASRERTSGTNGQFF. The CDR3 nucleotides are TGTGCCAGCAGAGAGCGGACTAGCGGAACCAATGGGCAGTTCTTC.

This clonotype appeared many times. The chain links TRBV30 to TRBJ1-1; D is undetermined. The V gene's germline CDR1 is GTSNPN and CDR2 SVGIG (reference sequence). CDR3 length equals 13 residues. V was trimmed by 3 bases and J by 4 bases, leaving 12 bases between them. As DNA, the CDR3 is TGTGCCTGGAGCGAGGCGGTGGGCACTGAAGCTTTCTTT. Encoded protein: CAWSEAVGTEAFF.

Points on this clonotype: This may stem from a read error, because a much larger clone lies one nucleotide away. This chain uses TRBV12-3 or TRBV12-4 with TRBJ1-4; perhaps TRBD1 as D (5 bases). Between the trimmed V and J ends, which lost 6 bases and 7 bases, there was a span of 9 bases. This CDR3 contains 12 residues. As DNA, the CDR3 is TGTGCCAGCAGACTGGGACCTGAAAAACTGTTTTTT. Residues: CASRLGPEKLFF.

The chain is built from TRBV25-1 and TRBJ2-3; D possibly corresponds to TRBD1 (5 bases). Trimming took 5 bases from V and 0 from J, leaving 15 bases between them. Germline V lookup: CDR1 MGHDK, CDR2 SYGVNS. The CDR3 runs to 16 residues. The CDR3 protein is CASSPHLGVSTDTQYF. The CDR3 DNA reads TGTGCCAGCAGTCCCCACCTAGGGGTTAGCACAGATACGCAGTATTTT.

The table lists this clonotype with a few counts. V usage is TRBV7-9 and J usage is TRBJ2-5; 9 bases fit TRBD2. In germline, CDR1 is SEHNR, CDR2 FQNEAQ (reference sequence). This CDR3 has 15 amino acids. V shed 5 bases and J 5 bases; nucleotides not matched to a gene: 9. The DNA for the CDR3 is TGTGCCAGCAGCATCGGACTAGCGATTGTGGAGACCCAGTACTTC. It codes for CASSIGLAIVETQYF.

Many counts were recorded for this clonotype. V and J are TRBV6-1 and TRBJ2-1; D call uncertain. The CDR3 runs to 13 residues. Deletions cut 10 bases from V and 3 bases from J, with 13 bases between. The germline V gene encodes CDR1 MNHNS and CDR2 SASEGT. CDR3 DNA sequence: TGTGCCACCCAACCCGGGTACTACAATGAGCAGTTCTTC. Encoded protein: CATQPGYYNEQFF.

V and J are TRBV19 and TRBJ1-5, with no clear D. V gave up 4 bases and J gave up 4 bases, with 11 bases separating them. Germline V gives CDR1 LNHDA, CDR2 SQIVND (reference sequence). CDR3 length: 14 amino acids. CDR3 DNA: TGTGCCAGTAGTACTAACCCGGGGAATCAGCCCCAGCATTTT. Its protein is CASSTNPGNQPQHF.

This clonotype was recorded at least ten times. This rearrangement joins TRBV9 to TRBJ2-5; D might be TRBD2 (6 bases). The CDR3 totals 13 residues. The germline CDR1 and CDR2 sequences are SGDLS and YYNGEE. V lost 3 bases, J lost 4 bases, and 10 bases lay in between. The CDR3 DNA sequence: TGTGCCAGCAGCGGGGACTCGCTAGAGACCCAGTACTTC. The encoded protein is CASSGDSLETQYF.

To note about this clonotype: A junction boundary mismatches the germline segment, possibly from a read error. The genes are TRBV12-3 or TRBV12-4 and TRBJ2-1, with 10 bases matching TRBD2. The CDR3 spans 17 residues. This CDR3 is CAGSLVGGAGGINEQFF. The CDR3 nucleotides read TGTGCCGGCAGTTTAGTGGGGGGAGCGGGAGGGATAAATGAGCAGTTCTTC.

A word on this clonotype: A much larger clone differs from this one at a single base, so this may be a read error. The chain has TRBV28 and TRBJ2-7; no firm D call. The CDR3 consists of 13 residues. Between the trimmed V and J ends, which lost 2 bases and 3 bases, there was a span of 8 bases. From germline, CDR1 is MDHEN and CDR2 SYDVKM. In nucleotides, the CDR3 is TGTGCCAGCAGTTTACCAAATTGCTACGAGCAGTACTTC. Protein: CASSLPNCYEQYF.

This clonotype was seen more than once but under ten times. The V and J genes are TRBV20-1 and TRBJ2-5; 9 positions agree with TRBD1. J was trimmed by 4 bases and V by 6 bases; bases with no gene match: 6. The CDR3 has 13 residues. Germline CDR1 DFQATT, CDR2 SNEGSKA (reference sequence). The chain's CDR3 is CSAQGTGLETQYF. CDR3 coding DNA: TGCAGTGCCCAAGGGACAGGGTTAGAGACCCAGTACTTC.

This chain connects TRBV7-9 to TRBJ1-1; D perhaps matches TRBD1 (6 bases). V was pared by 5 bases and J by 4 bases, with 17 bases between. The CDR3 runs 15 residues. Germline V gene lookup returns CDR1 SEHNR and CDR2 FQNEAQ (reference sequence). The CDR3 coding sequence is TGTGCCAGCAGCATACAGGGAGGGTGGGGCACTGAAGCTTTCTTT. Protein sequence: CASSIQGGWGTEAFF.

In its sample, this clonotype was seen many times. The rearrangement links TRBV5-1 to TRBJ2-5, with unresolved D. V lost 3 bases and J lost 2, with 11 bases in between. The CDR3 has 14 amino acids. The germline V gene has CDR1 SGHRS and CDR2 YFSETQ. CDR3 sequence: CASSSRVGQETQYF. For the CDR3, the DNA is TGCGCCAGCAGCTCTAGGGTAGGACAAGAGACCCAGTACTTC.

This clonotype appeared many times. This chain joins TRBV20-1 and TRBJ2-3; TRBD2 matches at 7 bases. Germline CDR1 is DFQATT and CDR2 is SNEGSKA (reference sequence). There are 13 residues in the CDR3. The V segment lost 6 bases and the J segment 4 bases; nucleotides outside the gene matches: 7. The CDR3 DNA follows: TGCAGTGCCCCCTTTGCGGGGGCAGATACGCAGTATTTT. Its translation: CSAPFAGADTQYF.

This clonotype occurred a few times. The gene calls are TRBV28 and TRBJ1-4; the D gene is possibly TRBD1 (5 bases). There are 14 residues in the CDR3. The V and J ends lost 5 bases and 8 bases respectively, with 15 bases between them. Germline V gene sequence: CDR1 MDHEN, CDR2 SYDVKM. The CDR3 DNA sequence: TGTGCCAGCAGTCTCTCCCTTGGGGCCGAAAAACTGTTTTTT. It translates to CASSLSLGAEKLFF.